Listed below are T cell receptor beta chains from one sample, sequenced in a study of blood T cell repertoires in COVID-19. TCRdb keeps only in-frame clones here, not all; method: immunoSEQ multiplex PCR. This sample has tens of thousands of clones, with around 87% found just once. The sample consisted of peripheral blood. Source of these receptors: a human donor in a cohort sampled during active COVID-19. The donor label of this sample is uncertain. Both conserved end residues are part of each CDR3. The order of the fields is V gene, J gene, D gene, clone size, CDR3 DNA, CDR3 protein. A D gene is named only where the DNA matches it firmly. The size field is filled for only some rows; it gives once, few, many or a size class.

TRBV3-1/TRBV3-2	TRBJ2-2	TRBD2	NA	TGTGCCAGCAGCCAGGGCGGACTAGCGGGTACCGGGGAGCTGTTTTTT	CASSQGGLAGTGELFF
TRBV7-2	TRBJ2-1	TRBD1	NA	TGTGCCAGCATCTCACAGGGGAGACAATACGAGCAGTTCTTC	CASISQGRQYEQFF
TRBV15	TRBJ2-1	TRBD1	NA	TGTGCCACCAGCAGAGAGGGGCCGGGACAGGGTCACAATGAGCAGTTCTTC	CATSREGPGQGHNEQFF
TRBV3-1/TRBV3-2	TRBJ1-5	TRBD1	NA	TGTGCCAGCAGCCGCGGGACAGGGAGGCAGCCCCAGCATTTT	CASSRGTGRQPQHF
TRBV6-1	TRBJ2-7	TRBD2	few	TGTGCCAGCAGTGGAAATAGCGGGGGGGCTTCCTACGAGCAGTACTTC	CASSGNSGGASYEQYF
TRBV7-2	TRBJ2-7	TRBD1	NA	TGTGCCAGCAGCTTAGGGACAGGGCTGGGTTACGAGCAGTACTTC	CASSLGTGLGYEQYF
TRBV19	TRBJ1-1	NA	NA	TGTGCCAGCAAGTCCGGGGGGCCGTTGCTCACTGAAGCTTTCTTT	CASKSGGPLLTEAFF
TRBV19	TRBJ1-2	NA	NA	TGTGCCAGTAGTCTCCGCCCGGGGGAACGCGGCTACACCTTC	CASSLRPGERGYTF
TRBV5-1	TRBJ2-1	TRBD2	NA	TGCGCCAGCAGCTTGGTTAGCGGGGGGATCTACAATGAGCAGTTCTTC	CASSLVSGGIYNEQFF
TRBV21-1	TRBJ1-3	NA	NA	TGTGCCAGCAGCACACCCGGGACAGGGGGAAACACCATATATTTT	CASSTPGTGGNTIYF
TRBV11-2	TRBJ2-1	NA	NA	TGTGCCAGCAGCGCGGGTCCCTACAATGAGCAGTTCTTC	CASSAGPYNEQFF
TRBV19	TRBJ1-1	NA	NA	TGTGCCAGTAGTACGAGAAAATCGAACACTGAAGCTTTCTTT	CASSTRKSNTEAFF
TRBV5-6	TRBJ1-4	TRBD1	NA	TGTGCCAGCAGCGCTTCCGACAGAATGGGACAGGGAGATGAAAAACTGTTTTTT	CASSASDRMGQGDEKLFF
TRBV20-1	TRBJ2-3	TRBD1	NA	TGCAGTGCTTGTGGGACAGGGTCATCAGATACGCAGTATTTT	CSACGTGSSDTQYF
TRBV7-2	TRBJ1-2	NA	once	TGTGCCAGCAGCTTCTCGGACAGTCGGTATGGCTACACCTTC	CASSFSDSRYGYTF
TRBV7-8	TRBJ2-1	NA	once	TGTGCCAGCAGTTATTTGAATGAGCAGTTCTTC	CASSYLNEQFF
TRBV5-1	TRBJ1-4	TRBD1	NA	TGCGCCAGCTCCCGCTGGGGGGACAGGGCAACTAATGAAAAACTGTTTTTT	CASSRWGDRATNEKLFF
TRBV6-2/TRBV6-3	TRBJ1-2	NA	NA	TGTGCCAGCAGTTCATACAGCTATGGCTACACCTTC	CASSSYSYGYTF
TRBV12-3/TRBV12-4	TRBJ1-5	NA	NA	TGTGCCAGCAGTACCTCAGGGAATCAGCCCCAGCATTTT	CASSTSGNQPQHF
TRBV9	TRBJ2-5	TRBD1	NA	TGTGCCAGCAGCTACAGGGGCCAAGAGACCCAGTACTTC	CASSYRGQETQYF
TRBV5-1	TRBJ2-7	TRBD1	NA	TGCGCCAGCAGCCTTACATGGAGGACAGGGAGTCCCTACGAGCAGTACTTC	CASSLTWRTGSPYEQYF
TRBV18	TRBJ1-6	TRBD1	NA	TGTGCCAGCTCACCGCGACAGGGGACCACGGCTCCAAATTCACCCCTCCACTTT	CASSPRQGTTAPNSPLHF
TRBV6-5	TRBJ1-2	TRBD1	NA	TGTGCCAGCAGTTACTCGCTAGGGGGCAATGGCTACACCTTC	CASSYSLGGNGYTF
TRBV7-9	TRBJ1-6	TRBD1	NA	TGTGCCAGCAGCCTGGACAGGCCCTTGAATTCACCCCTCCACTTT	CASSLDRPLNSPLHF
TRBV6-1	TRBJ2-1	TRBD2	once	TGTGCCAGCAGTGACGGGCTAGCGGGGGGGGGCAATGAGCAGTTCTTC	CASSDGLAGGGNEQFF
TRBV6-5	TRBJ2-2	NA	NA	TGTGCCAGCAGTACCACGAGTAACGGGGAGCTGTTTTTT	CASSTTSNGELFF